Given below is one T cell receptor (beta chain) in context. This table comes from immunoSEQ multiplex PCR, and its TCRdb copy is limited to in-frame clones, with some not included. The sample has some 1,600,000 clones, nearly 99% seen once. The donors, all of them Caucasian adults, lived in Nashville, Tennessee. The data derive from a study of shared clonotypes between healthy human individuals. Study context: A couple of women and a few men aged 18 to 49 made up the donors.

This CDR3 comprises 15 residues. J gave up 0 bases and V 3 bases, and 2 bases lay outside the gene matches. Germline V gene sequence: CDR1 KGHSH, CDR2 LQKENI. The sequence was collected from a man aged 25-45 years in good health. The rearrangement uses TRBV18 and TRBJ1-5; 7 positions match TRBD1. The sequencing sample was made of naive CD4+ T cells sorted from blood. Subset noted: CD45RA+ positively selected. CDR3 sequence reads: CASSPGQVSNQPQHF. CDR3 sequence (DNA): TGTGCCAGCTCACCCGGACAGGTTAGCAATCAGCCCCAGCATTTT.